The 29 T cell receptor beta chains below come from one sample, sequenced in a study of identical twins. TCRdb fed the 5' RACE reads into MiXCR, producing one record per CDR3 protein. The sample yields around 340,000 distinct CDR3 sequences, 9% to 15% seen once. The same sample was also studied in work on yellow fever vaccine responses in identical twins.

The sequenced sample was CD8+ T cells sorted from blood. Receptor source: a woman aged 18-29 years in good health.

This clonotype showed up just a few times. The chain recombines TRBV13 with TRBJ2-7, with 14 bases aligning to TRBD2. The CDR3 has 15 amino acids. With V trimmed by 5 bases and J by 5 bases, 5 bases remained unmatched. Germline CDR1 reads PRHDT; CDR2 reads FYEKMQ (reference sequence). For the CDR3, the DNA is TGTGCCAGCAGCCAGGGACTAGCGGGAGTGCACGAGCAGTACTTC. Its translation is CASSQGLAGVHEQYF. Full variable domain (outside the CDR3, taken from reference TRBV13 and TRBJ2-7): AAGVIQSPRHLIKEKRETATLKCYPIPRHDTVYWYQQGPGQDPQFLISFYEKMQSDKGSIPDRFSAQQFSDYHSELNMSSLELGDSALYFCASSQGLAGVHEQYFGPGTRLTVT.

This clonotype was detected a few times. The V and J genes are TRBV12-3 or TRBV12-4 and TRBJ1-2; D might be TRBD1 (6 bases). V lost 5 bases to trimming and J lost 5 bases, with 18 bases between them. The CDR3 loop spans 15 amino acids. DNA for the CDR3: TGTGCCAGCAGTCCTGTCGGGGGGCGTGGGTATGGCTACACCTTC. Translating it yields CASSPVGGRGYGYTF.

V is TRBV20-1 and J is TRBJ1-6, with 7 bases matching TRBD1. Germline V lookup: CDR1 DFQATT, CDR2 SNEGSKA (reference sequence). The CDR3 has 17 amino acids. The trim removed 4 bases at V and 8 bases at J, leaving 17 bases unmatched. The CDR3 sequence: CSATHRGTANSDSPLHF. In DNA, the CDR3 is TGCAGTGCTACTCATCGCGGGACAGCCAATTCCGATTCACCCCTCCACTTT.

The chain employs TRBV13 and TRBJ2-5, with TRBD2 matching over 12 bases. The V segment lost 5 bases and the J segment 4 bases; nucleotides outside the gene matches: 5. Germline-derived CDR1 and CDR2 are PRHDT and FYEKMQ (reference sequence). CDR3 size: 15 residues. The CDR3 DNA sequence: TGTGCCAGCAGCCTCGGACTAGCGGGAAGAGAGACCCAGTACTTC. Amino acid sequence: CASSLGLAGRETQYF. Full variable domain (outside the CDR3, taken from reference TRBV13 and TRBJ2-5): AAGVIQSPRHLIKEKRETATLKCYPIPRHDTVYWYQQGPGQDPQFLISFYEKMQSDKGSIPDRFSAQQFSDYHSELNMSSLELGDSALYFCASSLGLAGRETQYFGPGTRLLVL.

This clonotype has more than one count but fewer than ten. The V gene is TRBV6-1, the J gene TRBJ2-7; D remains unclear. There are 15 residues in the CDR3. Between the trimmed V and J ends, which lost 5 bases and 2 bases, there was a span of 16 bases. CDR1 MNHNS and CDR2 SASEGT come from the germline V gene. CDR3 amino acids: CASSLLARTTYEQYF. CDR3 sequence (DNA): TGTGCCAGCAGTCTCCTGGCGCGGACGACCTACGAGCAGTACTTC.

The chain links TRBV6-1 to TRBJ2-2; weak D call: TRBD2 (5 bases). Germline loops: CDR1 MNHNS, CDR2 SASEGT. This CDR3 is built from 13 residues. The germline V and J ends were trimmed by 8 bases and 6 bases, with 13 bases remaining between them. The CDR3 loop reads CASPPDGAGELFF. The DNA of the CDR3 is TGTGCCAGCCCACCCGACGGGGCCGGGGAGCTGTTTTTT.

This clonotype appeared a few times. V usage is TRBV20-1 and J usage is TRBJ2-5; 8 positions agree with TRBD2. The CDR3 runs to 19 residues. Trimming took 1 base from V and 5 from J; bases not matched to a gene: 21. Germline-derived CDR1 and CDR2 are DFQATT and SNEGSKA (reference sequence). CDR3 sequence: CSARVGAGESVVFSETQYF. CDR3 DNA: TGCAGTGCTAGAGTAGGAGCGGGAGAGTCTGTTGTTTTTAGCGAGACCCAGTACTTC.

CDR3 amino acids: CASSYDRRRNSPLHF. The CDR3 coding sequence is TGTGCCAGCAGTTACGACAGGCGTCGCAATTCACCCCTCCACTTT. The V gene is TRBV6-5, the J gene TRBJ1-6; perhaps TRBD1 as D (6 bases). Deletions cut 2 bases from V and 7 bases from J, with 12 bases between. The CDR3 extends over 15 amino acids. CDR1 is MNHEY and CDR2 is SVGAGI in the germline V gene.

This sequence joins TRBV6-2 or TRBV6-3 and TRBJ2-7, with D hard to call. Per the germline V gene, CDR1 is MNHEY and CDR2 is SVGEGT. The CDR3 length is 15 residues. Deletions cut 10 bases from V and 3 bases from J, with 22 bases between. In nucleotides, the CDR3 is TGTGCCACCGCCCCCATAGCCGGGCCCTACTACGAGCAGTACGTC. This gives the protein CATAPIAGPYYEQYV.

The chain employs TRBV20-1 and TRBJ2-1, with 11 bases aligning to TRBD2. The CDR3 length is 13 residues. In germline, CDR1 is DFQATT, CDR2 SNEGSKA (reference sequence). The ends lost 8 bases at V and 8 bases at J; junction bases unmatched: 8. CDR3 region: CSLRLAGPYEQFF. The CDR3 DNA reads as TGCAGTTTGCGACTAGCGGGACCGTATGAGCAGTTCTTC.

The J gene is TRBJ2-3, the V gene TRBV19; possible D gene TRBD2, 5 bases. This CDR3 is built from 15 residues. The germline V gene has CDR1 LNHDA and CDR2 SQIVND (reference sequence). Trimming took off 5 bases at V and 0 bases at J, with 12 bases between the two ends. The CDR3 region has the DNA TGTGCCAGTAGTGAGGGTTTGCCTAGCACAGATACGCAGTATTTT. Its protein product is CASSEGLPSTDTQYF.

This chain links TRBV3-1 with TRBJ2-7; D unresolved. CDR3 length: 13 amino acids. V was clipped by 4 bases and J by 2 bases, with 9 bases between them. Germline CDR1 and CDR2: LGHDT and YNNKEL (reference sequence). The CDR3 region has the DNA TGTGCCAGCAGCCCGGACGTCGCCTACGAGCAGTACTTC. Amino acids: CASSPDVAYEQYF.

This clonotype was observed a handful of times. This chain uses TRBV4-1 with TRBJ2-5; no clear D. V lost 1 base and J 2 bases, leaving 8 bases between the germline ends. The CDR3 runs 14 residues. Germline V gives CDR1 MGHRA, CDR2 YSYEKL. In nucleotides, the CDR3 is TGCGCCAGCAGCCAAGGAGATATACAAGAGACCCAGTACTTC. It yields the protein CASSQGDIQETQYF.

This clonotype was detected ten times or more. The gene calls are TRBV4-1 and TRBJ1-5; TRBD1 aligns across 7 bases. The V gene end was trimmed by 2 bases and the J gene end by 5 bases; junction bases not matched to a gene: 3. CDR3 length: 14 residues. Germline CDR1 reads MGHRA; CDR2 reads YSYEKL. CDR3 loop: CASSQTTGDQPQHF. CDR3 sequence (DNA): TGCGCCAGCAGCCAAACCACAGGGGATCAGCCCCAGCATTTT.

This clonotype was counted only a few times. V is TRBV13 and J is TRBJ2-5; D is unresolved. The CDR3 spans 13 residues. Germline V gene lookup returns CDR1 PRHDT and CDR2 FYEKMQ (reference sequence). Trimming shortened V by 5 bases and J by 2 bases, and 9 bases separated the two germline ends. Written as DNA, the CDR3 is TGTGCCAGCAGCCGGACGGAGCAAGAGACCCAGTACTTC. Its translation is CASSRTEQETQYF.

This clonotype came up many times. The chain links TRBV12-3 or TRBV12-4 to TRBJ2-1; D might be TRBD2 (5 bases). Trimming cost V 6 bases and J 7 bases, with 13 bases left between them. This CDR3 region has 13 residues. CDR3 in DNA: TGTGCCAGCAGCCCCGGGGTCGGAAATGAGCAGTTCTTC. As protein: CASSPGVGNEQFF.

This sequence joins TRBV2 and TRBJ2-1; 7 bases align to TRBD2. The CDR3 spans 13 residues. Germline CDR1 SNHLY, CDR2 FYNNEI. J was trimmed by 7 bases and V by 5 bases; bases with no gene match: 5. Here the CDR3 reads CASSPWGGNEQFF. The CDR3 nucleotides are TGTGCCAGCAGTCCCTGGGGGGGAAATGAGCAGTTCTTC. Full variable domain (rest looked up from reference TRBV2 and TRBJ2-1): EPEVTQTPSHQVTQMGQEVILRCVPISNHLYFYWYRQILGQKVEFLVSFYNNEISEKSEIFDDQFSVERPDGSNFTLKIRSTKLEDSAMYFCASSPWGGNEQFFGPGTRLTVL.

This clonotype was counted only a few times. This sequence joins TRBV7-3 and TRBJ2-1; D is unclear. Germline CDR1 reads SGHTA; CDR2 reads FQGTGA. The CDR3 contains 15 residues. The V end lost 5 bases, the J end lost 0 bases, and 11 bases lay between the germline ends. The CDR3 region has the DNA TGTGCCAGCAGCGCGCCGGGCAGCTCCTACAATGAGCAGTTCTTC. Translated: CASSAPGSSYNEQFF.

This sequence joins TRBV12-3 or TRBV12-4 and TRBJ2-7, with D possibly being TRBD1 or TRBD2 (5 bases each). V lost 5 bases, J lost 6 bases, and 14 bases lay in between. This CDR3 has 13 residues. The CDR3 DNA reads TGTGCCAGCAGTCTAGGGACCGACGGCGAGCAGTACTTC. As protein: CASSLGTDGEQYF.

This chain uses TRBV20-1 with TRBJ2-2; 12 bases align to TRBD2. Trimming at V came to 4 bases and at J to 6 bases, leaving 9 bases not matched to a gene. Germline V gives CDR1 DFQATT, CDR2 SNEGSKA (reference sequence). The CDR3 sequence is 16 residues long. The CDR3 nucleotides read TGCAGTGCTACGACACACCTAGCGGGGGGGCCCGGGGAGCTGTTTTTT. It is translated as CSATTHLAGGPGELFF.

Only a few counts were recorded for this clonotype. This chain joins TRBV6-1 and TRBJ2-5; 8 bases are shared with TRBD2. The CDR3 loop spans 15 amino acids. Trimming at V came to 1 base and at J to 6 bases, leaving 7 bases not matched to a gene. Germline V CDR1 and CDR2: MNHNS, SASEGT. The CDR3, as DNA: TGTGCCAGCAGTGAAGATGACGGGGGGGCTCAGACCCAGTACTTC. The encoded protein is CASSEDDGGAQTQYF.

This clonotype was seen more than once but under ten times. The chain combines TRBV11-1 with TRBJ2-1, with 9 bases matching TRBD2. After removal of 4 bases from V and 5 bases from J, the junction contained 15 bases not matched to a gene. The CDR3 has 18 residues. The germline V gene encodes CDR1 SGHAT and CDR2 FQDESV (reference sequence). The chain's CDR3 is CASSSRDRAGGINNEQFF. The CDR3 DNA follows: TGTGCCAGCAGCTCTCGTGATAGAGCGGGGGGAATAAACAATGAGCAGTTCTTC.

This clonotype was detected only a few times. The chain's CDR3 is CASRSRLAGEIYEQYF. In DNA form, the CDR3 reads TGTGCCAGCAGATCCCGACTAGCGGGAGAAATCTACGAGCAGTACTTC. The chain carries TRBV28 and TRBJ2-7; 12 nucleotides agree with TRBD2. Germline CDR1 reads MDHEN; CDR2 reads SYDVKM. J was trimmed by 3 bases and V by 6 bases; bases with no gene match: 9. CDR3 size: 16 residues. The entire variable domain, with the rest obtained from reference TRBV28 and TRBJ2-7, is as follows: DVKVTQSSRYLVKRTGEKVFLECVQDMDHENMFWYRQDPGLGLRLIYFSYDVKMKEKGDIPEGYSVSREKKERFSLILESASTNQTSMYLCASRSRLAGEIYEQYFGPGTRLTVT.

This chain joins TRBV11-3 and TRBJ2-1; tentative D call: TRBD2 (6 bases). The CDR3 totals 13 residues. Trimming removed 6 bases from V and 4 bases from J, with 10 bases in between. Germline CDR1 SGHNT, CDR2 YENEEA. The CDR3 spells CASRYGLYNEQFF. DNA for the CDR3: TGTGCCAGCAGATATGGACTATACAATGAGCAGTTCTTC.

CDR3 bases: TGTGCCAGCAGCCAACTAGCGGGATACCAAGAGACCCAGTACTTC. Translated, it gives CASSQLAGYQETQYF. The rearrangement links TRBV7-2 to TRBJ2-5, with 10 nucleotides matching TRBD2. V lost 5 bases and J lost 0; bases outside the gene matches: 3. This CDR3 contains 15 residues. Per germline, CDR1 SGHTA and CDR2 FQGNSA. Full variable domain (remainder filled in from reference TRBV7-2 and TRBJ2-5): GAGVSQSPSNKVTEKGKDVELRCDPISGHTALYWYRQSLGQGLEFLIYFQGNSAPDKSGLPSDRFSAERTGGSVSTLTIQRTQQEDSAVYLCASSQLAGYQETQYFGPGTRLLVL.

This clonotype was seen ten or more times. The chain combines TRBV15 with TRBJ2-2; TRBD2 might be the D (6 bases). The CDR3 is made up of 16 amino acids. Trimming pared 5 bases from V and 1 base from J, leaving 14 bases between. From germline, CDR1 is LNHNV and CDR2 YYDKDF (reference sequence). The CDR3 DNA reads as TGTGCCACCAGCTCCGGAAGCGGGCTGAACACCGGGGAGCTGTTTTTT. Translated, it gives CATSSGSGLNTGELFF.

The gene calls are TRBV6-2 or TRBV6-3 and TRBJ2-7; D might be TRBD1 (6 bases). V was cut by 6 bases and J by 0 bases, with 18 bases left in between. CDR1 is MNHEY and CDR2 is SVGEGT in the germline V gene. CDR3 size: 16 residues. CDR3 protein: CASRQLTGSSSYEQYV. Written as DNA, the CDR3 is TGTGCCAGCAGGCAACTCACAGGGAGTTCCTCCTACGAGCAGTACGTC.

A remark on this clonotype: Compared with germline, one end of the junction differs, possibly owing to a read error. The chain combines TRBV10-3 with TRBJ2-5, with a possible D match to TRBD1 (6 bases). From germline, CDR1 is ENHRY and CDR2 SYGVKD. This CDR3 has 13 residues. CDR3 residues: CASKRDIQETQHF. The CDR3 region has the DNA TGTGCCTCAAAAAGGGACATCCAAGAGACCCAGCACTTC.

The table lists this clonotype with many counts. The genes are TRBV3-1 and TRBJ2-7, with 11 bases identical to TRBD1. The CDR3 consists of 14 residues. Trimming took 4 bases from V and 3 from J; bases not matched to a gene: 2. Germline V gene lookup returns CDR1 LGHDT and CDR2 YNNKEL (reference sequence). CDR3 amino acids: CASSPGTGGYEQYV. The CDR3 nucleotides read TGTGCCAGCAGCCCCGGGACAGGGGGCTACGAGCAGTACGTC.